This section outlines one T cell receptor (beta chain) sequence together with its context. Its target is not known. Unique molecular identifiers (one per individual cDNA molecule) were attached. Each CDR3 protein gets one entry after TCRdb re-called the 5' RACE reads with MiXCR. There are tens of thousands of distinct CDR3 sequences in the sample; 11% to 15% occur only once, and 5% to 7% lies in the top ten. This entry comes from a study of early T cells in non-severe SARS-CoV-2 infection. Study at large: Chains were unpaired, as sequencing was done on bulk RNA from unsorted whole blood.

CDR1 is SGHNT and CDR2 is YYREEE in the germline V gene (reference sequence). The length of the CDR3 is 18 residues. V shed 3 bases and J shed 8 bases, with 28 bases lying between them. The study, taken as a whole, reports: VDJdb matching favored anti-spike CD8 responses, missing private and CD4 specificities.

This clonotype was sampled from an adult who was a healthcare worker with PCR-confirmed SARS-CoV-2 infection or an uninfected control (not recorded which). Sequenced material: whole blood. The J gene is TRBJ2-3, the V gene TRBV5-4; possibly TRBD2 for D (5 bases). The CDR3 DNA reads TGTGCCAGCAGCTCCACGCTACTCACTAGTTTGTTTCCCGCTACGCAGTATTTT. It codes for CASSSTLLTSLFPATQYF.